These 17 T cell receptor beta chains came from one sample sequenced in a study of T cells in Graves' hyperthyroidism and ophthalmopathy. From RNA transcripts, TCR beta CDR3 regions were amplified. The study used the HTBI primer set for a first-round RT-PCR of the TCR CDR3. TCRdb analysed the multiplex PCR reads with MiXCR anew, one entry per CDR3 protein. Of 500,000 to 600,000 distinct CDR3 sequences listed, more than 45% are singletons. The sequenced sample consisted of peripheral blood or thyroid tissue (not recorded which). The source of these receptors is a woman aged 18-29 years with Graves' hyperthyroidism.

This clonotype appeared a single time. This sequence joins TRBV29-1 and TRBJ1-2, with 7 bases aligning to TRBD1. Germline CDR1 is SQVTM and CDR2 is ANQGSEA. V dropped 4 bases and J dropped 3; count of bases not matched to a gene: 8. The CDR3 has 14 amino acids. This CDR3 reads CSVVAGGRDYGYTF. The CDR3 DNA sequence: TGCAGCGTTGTGGCAGGGGGACGTGACTATGGCTACACCTTC.

The gene calls are TRBV5-4 and TRBJ2-5; 8 bases agree with TRBD1. In germline, CDR1 is SGHNT, CDR2 YYREEE (reference sequence). Trimming cost V 5 bases and J 3 bases; bases outside gene matches: 12. CDR3 length equals 16 residues. CDR3 DNA sequence: TGTGCCAGCAGTGGGTCCCGACAGGGGTTTAAAGAGACCCAGTACTTC. Translated, it gives CASSGSRQGFKETQYF.

This clonotype showed up many times. CDR3 in DNA: TGTGCCAGCAGCTCCCATTCGTCTGGGGGACCCCTCCACTTT. Translated, it gives CASSSHSSGGPLHF. The V call is TRBV11-2, the J call TRBJ1-6; weak D call: TRBD1 (5 bases). V was cut by 4 bases and J by 12 bases, with 16 bases left in between. CDR1 SGHAT and CDR2 FQNNGV come from the germline V gene. The CDR3 length is 14 residues.

About this clonotype: This sequence may be a read error, since a much larger clone differs from it by one base. The chain has TRBV7-2 and TRBJ2-7, with D perhaps being TRBD1 or TRBD2 (5 bases each). Germline loops: CDR1 SGHTA, CDR2 FQGNSA. The CDR3 covers 13 residues. Trimming took off 3 bases at V and 7 bases at J, with 13 bases between the two ends. The CDR3, as DNA: TGTGCCAGCAGCTTGGGACGGAACAATGAGCAGTACTTC. This sequence encodes CASSLGRNNEQYF.

The V gene is TRBV4-2, the J gene TRBJ2-5; tentatively, D is TRBD2 (6 bases). The CDR3 runs 14 residues. Trimming stripped 1 base from V and 5 bases from J, with 11 bases between. The V gene's germline CDR1 is LGHNA and CDR2 YNFKEQ. CDR3 nucleotide sequence: TGTGCCAGCAGCCAAGTTAGGGCGGGGGAGACCCAGTACTTC. It translates to CASSQVRAGETQYF.

In this sample, this clonotype turned up a few times. The V gene is TRBV2, the J gene TRBJ2-7; D is perhaps TRBD1 or TRBD2 (5 bases each). V dropped 1 base and J dropped 2 bases, with 12 bases sitting between them. CDR1 is SNHLY and CDR2 is FYNNEI in the germline V gene. The CDR3 is made up of 15 amino acids. CDR3: CASSEVRDGAYEQYF. The CDR3 bases are TGTGCCAGCAGTGAAGTCCGGGACGGGGCCTACGAGCAGTACTTC.

This clonotype was detected many times. The CDR3 bases are TGTGCCAGCAGCCTATGGGTCGGTGCGGACACTGAAGCTTTCTTT. Protein sequence: CASSLWVGADTEAFF. The rearrangement uses TRBV5-8 and TRBJ1-1; D is ambiguous. The CDR3 is 15 residues long. Deletions cut 4 bases from V and 3 bases from J, with 16 bases between. The germline gives CDR1 SGHTS, CDR2 YDEGEE.

In this sample, this clonotype turned up many times. V gene TRBV20-1 combines with J gene TRBJ1-5; 9 bases align to TRBD1. The germline V gene has CDR1 DFQATT and CDR2 SNEGSKA (reference sequence). The J segment lost 4 bases and the V segment lost 6 bases, leaving 1 base of the junction unmatched. The CDR3 spans 12 residues. DNA for the CDR3: TGCAGTGCCGACAGGGGGAATCAGCCCCAGCATTTT. Amino acids: CSADRGNQPQHF.

The V and J genes are TRBV28 and TRBJ2-2; TRBD1 agrees at 10 bases. In germline, CDR1 is MDHEN, CDR2 SYDVKM. V was clipped by 2 bases and J by 7 bases; unmatched bases: 7. This CDR3 is built from 16 residues. In nucleotides, the CDR3 is TGTGCCAGCAGTTTAGGTGTGACAGGGGGCTTCGGGGAGCTGTTTTTT. Residues: CASSLGVTGGFGELFF.

This clonotype came up many times. J is TRBJ2-7 and V is TRBV11-2; 8 nucleotides align to TRBD1. The germline V gene encodes CDR1 SGHAT and CDR2 FQNNGV. The CDR3 runs 15 residues. J gave up 4 bases and V 7 bases, and 12 bases lay outside the gene matches. The CDR3 DNA is TGTGCCAGCACCGTCGGCACAGGGGGATTTTACGAGCAGTACTTC. This translates into CASTVGTGGFYEQYF.

The chain has TRBV7-3 and TRBJ2-7; tentative D call: TRBD2 (6 bases). Germline CDR1 SGHTA, CDR2 FQGTGA. Trimming shortened V by 5 bases and J by 5 bases, and 13 bases separated the two germline ends. The CDR3 is made up of 13 amino acids. The CDR3 sequence is CASSPTRGDEQYF. The DNA of the CDR3 is TGTGCCAGCAGCCCGACTAGGGGCGACGAGCAGTACTTC.

Concerning this clonotype: This may stem from a read error, because a much larger clone lies one nucleotide away. V and J are TRBV7-2 and TRBJ1-5; a possible D gene is TRBD1 (5 bases). Germline CDR1 is SGHTA and CDR2 is FQGNSA. With 5 bases removed from V and 6 bases from J, the gap between germline ends came to 23 bases. The CDR3 extends over 17 amino acids. The CDR3 region has the DNA TGTGCCAGCAGCCCCCCCCCCGGGCAGGGTGGTACTCAGCCCCAGCATTTT. Protein: CASSPPPGQGGTQPQHF. Filled out from reference TRBV7-2 and TRBJ1-5, the complete variable domain reads GAGVSQSPSNKVTEKGKDVELRCDPISGHTALYWYRQSLGQGLEFLIYFQGNSAPDKSGLPSDRFSAERTGGSVSTLTIQRTQQEDSAVYLCASSPPPGQGGTQPQHFGDGTRLSIL.

This chain connects TRBV2 to TRBJ2-5; TRBD1 aligns across 9 bases. The J call may be faulty, since TRBJ2-1 better matches the DNA end. Germline values: CDR1 SNHLY, CDR2 FYNNEI. CDR3 size: 15 residues. The CDR3 region is CASSADRGSNNEQFF. As DNA, the CDR3 is TGTGCCAGCAGTGCTGACAGGGGGAGTAACAATGAGCAGTTCTTC.

The sample holds many counts of this clonotype. The V and J genes are TRBV7-8 and TRBJ1-5; D not resolved. The CDR3 consists of 18 residues. Germline V gives CDR1 SGHVS, CDR2 FQNEAQ. Trimming removed 2 bases at V and 2 bases at J, with 19 bases between. As DNA, the CDR3 is TGTGCCAGCAGCTTACAGGACGCGTCGGTCCGGGGCAATCAGCCCCAGCATTTT. Translated: CASSLQDASVRGNQPQHF.

This clonotype was recorded at least ten times. V gene TRBV29-1 combines with J gene TRBJ2-2; weak D call: TRBD1 (5 bases). The germline V gene has CDR1 SQVTM and CDR2 ANQGSEA. The V end lost 1 base, the J end lost 1 base, and 10 bases lay between the germline ends. This CDR3 has 15 amino acids. The CDR3 bases are TGCAGCGTTGAAGTTCAGGACAAGAACACCGGGGAGCTGTTTTTT. Encoded protein: CSVEVQDKNTGELFF.

The chain has TRBV20-1 and TRBJ2-1; 12 nucleotides agree with TRBD2. Germline lookup yields CDR1 DFQATT and CDR2 SNEGSKA (reference sequence). With V trimmed by 4 bases and J by 0 bases, 13 bases remained unmatched. The CDR3 contains 19 residues. The CDR3 coding sequence is TGCAGTGCTAAAGGGATGGGGACTAGCGGGTTTAGCTCCTACAATGAGCAGTTCTTC. Encoded protein: CSAKGMGTSGFSSYNEQFF.

This clonotype was recorded many times. A read error is possible here, since a much larger clone lies one base away. CDR3 sequence reads: CASSQGTGNSPLHF. The CDR3 DNA reads as TGTGCCAGCAGCCAGGGGACAGGGAATTCACCCCTCCACTTT. This rearrangement joins TRBV4-2 to TRBJ1-6; TRBD1 agrees at 9 bases. The CDR3 totals 14 residues. Germline trimming cut 3 bases from V and 7 bases from J; bases unmatched to any gene: 1. CDR1 LGHNA and CDR2 YNFKEQ come from the germline V gene.